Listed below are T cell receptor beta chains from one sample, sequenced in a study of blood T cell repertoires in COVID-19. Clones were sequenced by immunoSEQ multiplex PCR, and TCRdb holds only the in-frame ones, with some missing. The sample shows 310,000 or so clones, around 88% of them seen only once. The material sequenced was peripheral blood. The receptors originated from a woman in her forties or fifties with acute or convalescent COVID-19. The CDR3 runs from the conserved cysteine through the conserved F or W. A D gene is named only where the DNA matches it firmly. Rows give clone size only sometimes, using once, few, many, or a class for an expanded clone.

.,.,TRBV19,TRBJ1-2,CASSIDPSGARRSGYTF,TGTGCCAGTAGTATAGATCCCAGTGGGGCCCGAAGAAGTGGCTACACCTTC
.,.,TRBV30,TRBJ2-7,CAWRPGQRYEQYF,TGTGCCTGGAGACCCGGACAGCGCTACGAGCAGTACTTC
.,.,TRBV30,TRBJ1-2,CAWSSGVHYGYTF,TGTGCCTGGAGTTCAGGGGTGCACTATGGCTACACCTTC
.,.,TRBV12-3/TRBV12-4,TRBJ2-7,CASGEQGREQYF,TGTGCCAGCGGCGAGCAGGGGCGCGAGCAGTACTTC
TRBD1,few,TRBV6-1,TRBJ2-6,CASSAWTGDVGANVLTF,TGTGCCAGCAGTGCATGGACAGGGGATGTTGGGGCCAACGTCCTGACTTTC
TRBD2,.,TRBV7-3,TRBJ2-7,CASSISGAGLYEQYF,TGTGCCAGCAGCATTAGCGGGGCTGGTCTTTACGAGCAGTACTTC
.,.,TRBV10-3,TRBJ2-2,CAISEGGNTGELFF,TGTGCCATCAGTGAGGGAGGGAACACCGGGGAGCTGTTTTTT
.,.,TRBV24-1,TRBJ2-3,CATSDAQMDTQYF,TGTGCCACCAGTGACGCTCAGATGGATACGCAGTATTTT
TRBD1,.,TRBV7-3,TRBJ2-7,CASSLFPPGQGYEQYF,TGTGCCAGCAGCTTATTCCCACCGGGACAGGGCTACGAGCAGTACTTC
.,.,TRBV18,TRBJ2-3,CASSPPGVADTQYF,TGTGCCAGCTCACCACCAGGGGTTGCAGATACGCAGTATTTT
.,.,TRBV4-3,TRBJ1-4,CASSQDLGVVGKLFF,TGCGCCAGCAGCCAAGATCTAGGCGTTGTCGGAAAACTGTTTTTT
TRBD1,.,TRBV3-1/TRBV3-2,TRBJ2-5,CASSQPGQGSQETQYF,TGTGCCAGCAGCCAACCGGGACAGGGGTCCCAAGAGACCCAGTACTTC
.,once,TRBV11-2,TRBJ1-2,CASSPLIGDYGYTF,TGTGCCAGCAGCCCCCTAATCGGGGACTATGGCTACACCTTC
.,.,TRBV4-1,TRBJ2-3,CASSQDGQGHRTQYF,TGCGCCAGCAGCCAAGATGGGCAGGGCCACCGAACGCAGTATTTT
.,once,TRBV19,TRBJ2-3,CASSVDSSTDTQYF,TGTGCCAGTAGTGTAGACTCTAGCACAGATACGCAGTATTTT
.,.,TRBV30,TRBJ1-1,CAWSPRQAYNTEAFF,TGTGCCTGGAGTCCCAGACAGGCATATAACACTGAAGCTTTCTTT
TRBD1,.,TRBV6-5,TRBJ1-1,CASRRGTGVDTEAFF,TGTGCCAGCAGAAGGGGGACAGGGGTTGACACTGAAGCTTTCTTT
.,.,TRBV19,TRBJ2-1,CASTSKYNEQFF,TGTGCCAGTACTAGTAAATACAATGAGCAGTTCTTC
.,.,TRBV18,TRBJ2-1,CASSPSNKNYNEQFF,TGTGCCAGCTCACCCAGTAACAAAAACTACAATGAGCAGTTCTTC
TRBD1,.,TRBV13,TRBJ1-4,CASSWTTGAPGTDEKLFF,TGTGCCAGCAGCTGGACGACAGGGGCCCCGGGAACGGATGAAAAACTGTTTTTT
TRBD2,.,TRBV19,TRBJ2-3,CASSPSGGITDTQYF,TGTGCCAGTAGTCCCAGCGGGGGGATAACAGATACGCAGTATTTT
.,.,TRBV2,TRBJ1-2,CASSPGPSYGYTF,TGTGCCAGCAGCCCCGGTCCCTCCTATGGCTACACCTTC
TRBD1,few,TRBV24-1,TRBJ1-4,CATSGGQGAANEKLFF,TGTGCCACCAGTGGGGGACAGGGGGCGGCTAATGAAAAACTGTTTTTT
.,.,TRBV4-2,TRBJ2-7,CASSQERAYEQYF,TGTGCCAGCAGCCAAGAGCGAGCCTACGAGCAGTACTTC
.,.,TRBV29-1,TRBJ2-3,CSPLTASDTQYF,TGCAGCCCCCTGACAGCTTCAGATACGCAGTATTTT
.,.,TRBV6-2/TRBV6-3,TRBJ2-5,CASSYSAETQYF,TGTGCCAGCAGTTACTCGGCAGAGACCCAGTACTTC
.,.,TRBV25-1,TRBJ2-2,CASSVPGANTGELFF,TGTGCCAGCAGTGTCCCAGGGGCGAACACCGGGGAGCTGTTTTTT
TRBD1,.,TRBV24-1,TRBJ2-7,CATSDHRGSRRSCEQYF,TGTGCCACCAGTGACCACAGGGGGTCACGCCGGAGCTGCGAGCAGTACTTC
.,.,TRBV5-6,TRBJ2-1,CASSLFGSYNEQFF,TGTGCCAGCAGCTTGTTTGGTAGCTACAATGAGCAGTTCTTC
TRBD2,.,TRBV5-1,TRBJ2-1,CASSPVRGGPFYNEQFF,TGCGCCAGCAGCCCCGTGCGGGGGGGCCCTTTCTACAATGAGCAGTTCTTC
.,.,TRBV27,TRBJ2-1,CASSLRGGGESRFF,TGTGCCAGCAGTTTAAGGGGTGGAGGGGAAAGCAGGTTCTTC
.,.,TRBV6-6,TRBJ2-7,CASSYLSGTGKNEQYF,TGTGCCAGCAGTTACCTCTCGGGAACAGGGAAGAACGAGCAGTACTTC
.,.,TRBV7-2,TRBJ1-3,CASSPDNSGNTIYF,TGTGCCAGCAGCCCAGACAACTCTGGAAACACCATATATTTT
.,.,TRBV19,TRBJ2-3,CASSITGTSDTQYF,TGTGCCAGTAGTATTACAGGTACATCGGATACGCAGTATTTT
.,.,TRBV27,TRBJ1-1,CASVQRDNTEAFF,TGTGCCAGCGTACAGAGGGATAACACTGAAGCTTTCTTT
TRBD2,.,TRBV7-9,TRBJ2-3,CASSGLSGGVADTQYF,TGTGCCAGCAGCGGCCTTAGCGGGGGGGTCGCAGATACGCAGTATTTT
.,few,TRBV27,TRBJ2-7,CASSPRGQNLYYEQYF,TGTGCCAGCAGTCCCCGAGGCCAGAACCTATACTACGAGCAGTACTTC
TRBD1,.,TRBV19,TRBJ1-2,CASSPQQGTYGYTF,TGTGCCAGTAGTCCCCAACAGGGGACCTATGGCTACACCTTC
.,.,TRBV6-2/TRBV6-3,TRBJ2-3,CASSYSQAIDTQYF,TGTGCCAGCAGTTACTCGCAGGCCATCGATACGCAGTATTTT
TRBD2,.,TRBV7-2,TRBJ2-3,CASSPPASGGTDTQYF,TGTGCCAGCAGCCCCCCGGCTAGCGGGGGCACAGATACGCAGTATTTT
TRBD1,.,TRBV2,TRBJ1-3,CASKGGTAGNTIYF,TGTGCCAGCAAAGGGGGGACAGCTGGAAACACCATATATTTT
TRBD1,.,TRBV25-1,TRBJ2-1,CASSATQGDSYNEQFF,TGTGCCAGCAGTGCAACACAGGGGGATTCCTACAATGAGCAGTTCTTC
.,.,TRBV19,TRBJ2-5,CASSEQGPETQYF,TGTGCCAGTAGTGAGCAGGGCCCGGAGACCCAGTACTTC
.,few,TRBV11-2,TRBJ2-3,CASSLPQDYLDTQYF,TGTGCCAGCAGCTTACCCCAGGACTACCTAGATACGCAGTATTTT
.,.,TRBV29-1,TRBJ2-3,CSADRTDTQYF,TGCAGCGCAGACAGAACAGATACGCAGTATTTT
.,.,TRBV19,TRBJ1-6,CASSNQGAWSPLHF,TGTGCCAGTAGTAACCAGGGTGCTTGGTCACCCCTCCACTTT
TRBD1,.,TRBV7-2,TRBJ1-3,CASSGTGAGNTIYF,TGTGCCAGCAGCGGGACAGGGGCAGGAAACACCATATATTTT
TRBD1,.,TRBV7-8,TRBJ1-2,CASSPRDRASNYGYTF,TGTGCCAGCAGCCCCCGGGACAGGGCATCTAACTATGGCTACACCTTC
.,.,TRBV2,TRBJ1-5,CASSDERAQPQHF,TGTGCCAGCAGTGACGAGAGGGCTCAGCCCCAGCATTTT
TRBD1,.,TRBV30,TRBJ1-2,CAWSVGGTDYGYTF,TGTGCCTGGAGTGTAGGAGGGACAGACTATGGCTACACCTTC
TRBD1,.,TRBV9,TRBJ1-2,CASSEAGQGYGYTF,TGTGCCAGCAGCGAAGCGGGACAGGGGTACGGCTACACCTTC
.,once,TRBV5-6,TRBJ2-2,CASSFVRGELFF,TGTGCCAGCAGCTTCGTCAGGGGGGAGCTGTTTTTT
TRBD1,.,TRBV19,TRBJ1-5,CASSTTGSNQPQHF,TGTGCCAGTAGTACGACAGGGAGCAATCAGCCCCAGCATTTT
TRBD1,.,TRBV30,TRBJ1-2,CVIRDRETGYTF,TGTGTCATCCGGGACAGGGAGACTGGCTACACCTTC